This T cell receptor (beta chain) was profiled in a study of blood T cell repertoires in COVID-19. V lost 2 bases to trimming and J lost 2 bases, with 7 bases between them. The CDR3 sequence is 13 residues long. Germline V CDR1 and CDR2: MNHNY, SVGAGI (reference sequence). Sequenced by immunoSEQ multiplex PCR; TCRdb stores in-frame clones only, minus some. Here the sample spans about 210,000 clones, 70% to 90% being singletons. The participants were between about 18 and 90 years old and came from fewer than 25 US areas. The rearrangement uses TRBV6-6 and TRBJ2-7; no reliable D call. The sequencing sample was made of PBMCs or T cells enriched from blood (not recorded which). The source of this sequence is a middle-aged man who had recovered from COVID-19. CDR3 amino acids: CASSYVQAYEQYF. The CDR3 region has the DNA TGTGCCAGCAGTTACGTTCAGGCCTACGAGCAGTACTTC.